This T cell receptor (beta chain) emerged from a study of T-cell memory formation after mild COVID-19. Study-level points and caveats: Clones from the second wave (peaking day 37) had unconfirmed SARS-CoV-2 specificity. Pre-infection memory harbored some responding clones, suggesting cross-reactive memory joined.

V was pared by 2 bases and J by 4 bases, with 13 bases between. The germline CDR1 and CDR2 sequences are SGHVS and FNYEAQ. The CDR3 totals 15 residues. Each CDR3 protein gets one entry after TCRdb re-called the 5' RACE reads with MiXCR. The repertoire includes some 150,000 distinct CDR3 sequences, less than 25% of them detected once, and around a quarter sits in the top ten. In regard to this clonotype: Its matching antigen is unknown.

The specimen sequenced was PBMCs or a T cell subset sorted from them (not recorded which). The sequence came from an adult woman who had mild COVID-19 (a few samples of this study predate the infection). Cell type and time point are not known. The chain combines TRBV7-6 with TRBJ2-3; D assignment may be TRBD1 or TRBD2 (6 bases each). In DNA, the CDR3 is TGTGCCAGCAGCTTATTAGGGGGGTCGGCAGATACGCAGTATTTT. Residues: CASSLLGGSADTQYF.